The 4 T cell receptor beta chains below come from one sample, sequenced in a study of cytomegalovirus exposure and HLA in healthy donors. 13 Jbeta primers and 60 Vbeta primers were used for the PCR. TCRdb's table, derived via immunoSEQ multiplex PCR, lists solely in-frame clones and lacks some. This table holds fewer than 250,000 clones, roughly 82% found once. Sequenced input: PBMCs. The origin of the receptors is a man in his forties or fifties in good health and CMV-seropositive.

This sequence joins TRBV13 and TRBJ2-1, with 10 bases fitting TRBD2. Germline V gene sequence: CDR1 PRHDT, CDR2 FYEKMQ (reference sequence). J gave up 6 bases and V 5 bases, and 7 bases lay outside the gene matches. This CDR3 has 15 residues. CDR3 residues: CASSQNSGRVNEQFF. The CDR3 coding sequence is TGTGCCAGCAGCCAGAACAGCGGGAGGGTCAATGAGCAGTTCTTC. The full variable domain, in which reference TRBV13 and TRBJ2-1 provide the parts outside the CDR3, is AAGVIQSPRHLIKEKRETATLKCYPIPRHDTVYWYQQGPGQDPQFLISFYEKMQSDKGSIPDRFSAQQFSDYHSELNMSSLELGDSALYFCASSQNSGRVNEQFFGPGTRLTVL.

The genes are TRBV5-4 and TRBJ1-1; unclear D gene. CDR1 is SGHNT, CDR2 YYREEE, per germline (reference sequence). Trimming shortened V by 4 bases and J by 4 bases, and 11 bases separated the two germline ends. The CDR3 length is 13 residues. CDR3: CASSPLTSTEAFF. The CDR3 nucleotides are TGTGCCAGCAGCCCCCTCACTAGCACTGAAGCTTTCTTT.

The J gene is TRBJ2-5, the V gene TRBV7-6; 9 nucleotides line up with TRBD2. The CDR3 loop spans 20 amino acids. Germline lookup yields CDR1 SGHVS and CDR2 FNYEAQ. J gave up 2 bases and V 2 bases, and 18 bases lay outside the gene matches. The CDR3 region has the DNA TGTGCCAGCAGCTTATGCGTAGCGGGAGACGCGGGGGGGGCACAAGAGACCCAGTACTTC. Its translation: CASSLCVAGDAGGAQETQYF.

This rearrangement joins TRBV6-5 to TRBJ2-3; 12 nucleotides match TRBD2. Germline values: CDR1 MNHEY, CDR2 SVGAGI. The CDR3 runs 14 residues. Trimming cost V 8 bases and J 4 bases; bases outside gene matches: 4. The CDR3: CASSSGGVADTQYF. The DNA for the CDR3 is TGTGCCAGCTCTAGCGGGGGGGTTGCAGATACGCAGTATTTT.